This TCR beta chain derives from a study of regulatory T cells in long-lasting Graves disease. The TCR beta library used iRepertoire HTBI primers with Arm-PCR amplification of CDR3. TCRdb redid the calling of the multiplex PCR reads with MiXCR, one entry per CDR3 protein. The sample yields roughly 500,000 distinct CDR3 sequences, 12% seen once. This clonotype was recorded a few times. Stated time point: newly diagnosed GD, antithyroid drugs for less than 3 months. Extracted PBMC RNA gave rise to the TCR library. As a group, patients came from one endocrinology department in Xi'an, China. V lost 6 bases and J 7 bases, leaving 16 bases between the germline ends. The CDR3 spans 14 residues. These sequences were also reported in another study, on T cells in Graves' hyperthyroidism and ophthalmopathy. This second report adds: Stable Graves' hyperthyroidism denoted no ophthalmopathy progression over 18 months. Carried out on the TCR CDR3, a first-round RT-PCR used the HTBI primer set.

The starting material was peripheral blood mononuclear cells (PBMCs), obtained at new diagnosis, from a patient treated with antithyroid drugs. The chain carries TRBV12-3 or TRBV12-4 and TRBJ1-5; D is undetermined. This TCR came from a woman aged 30 to 39 with Graves disease. CDR3 sequence reads: CASSLYGPAQPQHF. CDR3 nucleotide sequence: TGTGCCAGCAGCCTCTACGGGCCAGCCCAGCCCCAGCATTTT.